Listed below are T cell receptor beta chains from one sample, sequenced in a study of vaccination and CD4 T cells after COVID-19. The antigens of these receptors remain unknown. TCRdb fed the PCR reads into MiXCR, producing one record per CDR3 protein. Altogether about 3,900 distinct CDR3 sequences are present, around 21% being singletons, with the ten largest covering 21%. Sequenced: CD4+ T cells from blood, cultured in vitro. Receptors originate from a human donor who had recovered from COVID-19. Each CDR3 is given with its conserved first and last residue. The D gene is left open where the match is weak. Only part of the rows carry a size: once, few, many, or a class if the clone is expanded.

15	TRBJ1-2	TRBV9	.	.	CASTTSGERDYGYTF	TGTGCCAGCACCACTTCGGGGGAACGCGACTATGGCTACACCTTC
15	TRBJ1-5	TRBV2	few	TRBD1	CASTLGTGGNQPQHF	TGTGCCAGCACCCTCGGGACAGGGGGAAATCAGCCCCAGCATTTT
17	TRBJ2-7	TRBV21-1	.	.	CASSRGRLAGRLGEQYF	TGTGCCAGCAGTAGGGGACGACTAGCTGGGCGTTTGGGTGAGCAGTACTTC
12	TRBJ1-1	TRBV11-2	few	.	CASSLVGSEAFF	TGTGCCAGCAGCTTAGTAGGGTCTGAAGCTTTCTTT
13	TRBJ2-2	TRBV6-4	medium-sized	.	CASRPDSTGELFF	TGTGCCAGCAGACCCGACAGTACCGGGGAGCTGTTTTTT
13	TRBJ2-3	TRBV20-1	medium-sized	.	CSVRPANTDTQYF	TGCAGTGTTCGTCCGGCAAACACAGATACGCAGTATTTT
17	TRBJ2-3	TRBV27	few	.	CASSFVRVRTSTDTQYF	TGTGCCAGCAGTTTTGTGAGGGTCAGAACTAGCACAGATACGCAGTATTTT
13	TRBJ2-7	TRBV9	once	.	CASSVGPNYEQYF	TGTGCCAGCAGCGTAGGGCCCAACTACGAGCAGTACTTC
14	TRBJ2-3	TRBV5-1	few	.	CASSLEVEGSTQYF	TGCGCCAGCAGCTTGGAGGTGGAGGGGTCTACGCAGTATTTT
15	TRBJ2-5	TRBV5-1	.	TRBD1	CASSLDRGVSETQYF	TGCGCCAGCAGCTTGGACAGGGGGGTATCGGAGACCCAGTACTTC
16	TRBJ2-3	TRBV27	.	.	CTSRRVGHLLTDTQYF	TGTACCAGCAGACGGGTTGGTCACCTACTCACAGATACGCAGTATTTT
15	TRBJ2-5	TRBV5-4	.	TRBD2	CASSGQTSEGETQYF	TGTGCCAGCAGCGGGCAGACTAGCGAAGGGGAGACCCAGTACTTC
15	TRBJ2-1	TRBV2	.	.	CASVGTGSSYNEQFF	TGTGCCAGCGTAGGAACAGGGAGCTCCTACAATGAGCAGTTCTTC
15	TRBJ1-3	TRBV4-2	.	.	CASSPTAGEGNTIYF	TGTGCCAGCAGCCCTACCGCGGGGGAAGGAAACACCATATATTTT
12	TRBJ2-5	TRBV5-4	medium-sized	.	CASSLEGGTQYF	TGTGCCAGCAGCTTGGAGGGGGGGACCCAGTACTTC
15	TRBJ2-7	TRBV7-9	.	.	CASSPPGGISYEQYF	TGTGCCAGCAGCCCCCCCGGCGGGATTTCCTACGAGCAGTACTTC
15	TRBJ1-2	TRBV6-1	medium-sized	TRBD1	CASSEFRQGPYGYTF	TGTGCCAGCAGTGAATTCCGACAGGGCCCTTATGGCTACACCTTC
16	TRBJ2-3	TRBV12-3/TRBV12-4	.	.	CASSRGNWVYTDTQYF	TGTGCCAGCAGTAGGGGGAATTGGGTTTACACAGATACGCAGTATTTT
16	TRBJ2-2	TRBV10-3	.	TRBD1	CAISEGTGGSGGELFF	TGTGCCATCAGTGAAGGGACAGGGGGCTCGGGCGGGGAGCTGTTTTTT
14	TRBJ2-5	TRBV2	.	.	CASSVTSKGETQYF	TGTGCCAGCAGTGTTACTAGTAAGGGAGAGACCCAGTACTTC
14	TRBJ1-1	TRBV5-6	.	.	CASRPIGGDTEAFF	TGTGCCAGCAGACCCATTGGGGGTGACACTGAAGCTTTCTTT
15	TRBJ2-5	TRBV20-1	medium-sized	.	CSAMSGQDKISAQYF	TGCAGTGCCATGAGTGGGCAGGACAAAATTTCGGCCCAGTACTTC
14	TRBJ2-3	TRBV19	.	TRBD1	CASSRDRVTDTQYF	TGTGCCAGTAGTCGAGACAGGGTCACAGATACGCAGTATTTT
15	TRBJ2-7	TRBV3-1	few	TRBD1	CASSPLGTGVYEQYF	TGTGCCAGCAGCCCGCTTGGAACAGGGGTGTACGAGCAGTACTTC
14	TRBJ1-2	TRBV30	medium-sized	.	CACLPLGFPYGYTF	TGTGCCTGTCTCCCGTTGGGGTTCCCTTATGGCTACACCTTC
16	TRBJ1-1	TRBV5-1	.	.	CASSLDSRSWNTEAFF	TGCGCCAGCAGCCTGGACAGCAGGTCCTGGAACACTGAAGCTTTCTTT
19	TRBJ1-2	TRBV6-1	few	.	CASNTLRPEKGERNYGYTF	TGTGCCAGCAATACCTTACGGCCGGAGAAAGGAGAGAGAAACTATGGCTACACCTTC
17	TRBJ2-3	TRBV12-3/TRBV12-4	.	TRBD2	CASSSGLAGASTDTQYF	TGTGCCAGCAGTTCCGGACTAGCGGGTGCTAGCACAGATACGCAGTATTTT
18	TRBJ1-5	TRBV20-1	few	.	CSAGRQDGLSASNQPQHF	TGCAGTGCTGGGCGGCAGGACGGCCTTTCGGCTAGCAATCAGCCCCAGCATTTT
13	TRBJ1-6	TRBV6-1	.	.	CASRDSYNSPLHF	TGTGCCAGCAGGGACAGTTATAATTCACCCCTCCACTTT
13	TRBJ1-5	TRBV4-1	few	.	CASSQGEGQPQHF	TGCGCCAGCAGCCAAGGGGAGGGGCAACCCCAGCATTTT
16	TRBJ1-1	TRBV5-3	few	.	CARSLKPGHGNTEAFF	TGTGCCAGAAGCTTGAAGCCGGGACACGGAAACACTGAAGCTTTCTTT
15	TRBJ1-2	TRBV12-3/TRBV12-4	.	.	CASSRHPPGDYGYTF	TGTGCCAGCAGTCGCCACCCGCCGGGGGACTATGGCTACACCTTC
13	TRBJ1-1	TRBV29-1	.	.	CSVAETVSGEAFF	TGCAGCGTCGCCGAGACAGTTTCGGGTGAAGCTTTCTTT
15	TRBJ1-2	TRBV6-1	medium-sized	.	CASTILTGSHYGYTF	TGTGCCAGCACAATACTAACCGGGAGTCACTATGGCTACACCTTC
14	TRBJ2-3	TRBV11-3	.	TRBD2	CASSLNSGGDTQYF	TGTGCCAGCAGCTTAAATAGCGGGGGCGATACGCAGTATTTT
14	TRBJ2-2	TRBV2	few	.	CASKVLTNTGELFF	TGTGCCAGCAAAGTTCTTACGAACACCGGGGAGCTGTTTTTT
16	TRBJ1-2	TRBV20-1	medium-sized	TRBD1	CSARVETGRRGYGYTF	TGCAGTGCTAGAGTGGAGACAGGGCGACGAGGCTATGGCTACACCTTC
11	TRBJ1-2	TRBV12-3/TRBV12-4	large	.	CASSLRPPLTF	TGTGCCAGCAGTCTCAGACCGCCCCTCACCTTC
15	TRBJ2-7	TRBV20-1	.	TRBD1	CSANPTGQGVGEQYF	TGCAGTGCTAATCCGACCGGACAGGGGGTCGGCGAGCAGTACTTC
13	TRBJ1-5	TRBV6-1	medium-sized	.	CASSQQQGQPQHF	TGTGCCAGCAGCCAGCAACAGGGACAGCCCCAGCATTTT
15	TRBJ1-4	TRBV4-1	.	.	CASTPSRGANEKLFF	TGCGCCAGCACCCCTTCCCGGGGGGCAAATGAAAAACTGTTTTTT
15	TRBJ2-3	TRBV7-7	few	.	CASSPHPGLADTQYF	TGTGCTAGCAGCCCGCACCCTGGGTTGGCAGATACGCAGTATTTT
13	TRBJ2-3	TRBV30	.	.	CAWSARLADTQYF	TGTGCCTGGAGTGCCCGACTGGCAGATACGCAGTATTTT
13	TRBJ2-7	TRBV25-1	.	.	CASRTSGSYEQYF	TGTGCCAGCAGGACTAGTGGGTCCTACGAGCAGTACTTC
15	TRBJ1-6	TRBV6-1	.	.	CASSEYRGTNSPLHF	TGTGCCAGCAGTGAGTACCGGGGGACAAATTCACCCCTCCACTTT
13	TRBJ1-1	TRBV6-5	.	.	CASSYRADTEAFF	TGTGCCAGCAGTTACAGGGCAGACACTGAAGCTTTCTTT
16	TRBJ2-6	TRBV4-1	once	TRBD1	CASSQEQGAGANVLTF	TGCGCCAGCAGCCAAGAACAGGGGGCTGGGGCCAACGTCCTGACTTTC
17	TRBJ2-3	TRBV20-1	.	TRBD1	CSAGGQGAMGSTDTQYF	TGCAGTGCGGGGGGACAGGGGGCGATGGGAAGCACAGATACGCAGTATTTT
15	TRBJ2-3	TRBV29-1	.	TRBD1	CSAGGDRGRGYTQYF	TGCAGCGCCGGAGGGGACAGGGGGCGTGGGTATACGCAGTATTTT
14	TRBJ1-5	TRBV19	few	.	CASSSRGSNQPQHF	TGTGCCAGTAGTAGCCGGGGGAGCAATCAGCCCCAGCATTTT
11	TRBJ2-7	TRBV12-3/TRBV12-4	medium-sized	.	CASSIYSEQYF	TGTGCCAGCAGTATATACTCCGAGCAGTACTTC
14	TRBJ2-7	TRBV6-1	.	.	CASRGGVPAYEQYF	TGTGCCAGCAGGGGCGGGGTGCCGGCCTACGAGCAGTACTTC
14	TRBJ2-1	TRBV10-1	few	TRBD1	CASSASTGYNEQFF	TGCGCCAGCAGTGCGTCGACAGGGTACAATGAGCAGTTCTTC
12	TRBJ2-7	TRBV19	medium-sized	.	CASSRDLYEQYF	TGTGCCAGTAGTAGGGACCTCTACGAGCAGTACTTC
11	TRBJ2-3	TRBV30	medium-sized	.	CAWGLADTQYF	TGTGCCTGGGGCCTGGCAGATACGCAGTATTTT
14	TRBJ2-2	TRBV6-1	.	TRBD1	CASLWTGGVGELFF	TGTGCCAGCTTGTGGACAGGGGGGGTTGGGGAGCTGTTTTTT
13	TRBJ1-5	TRBV2	few	.	CASRGRIYQPQHF	TGTGCCAGCAGAGGCAGGATCTATCAGCCCCAGCATTTT
18	TRBJ2-2	TRBV11-2	.	TRBD2	CASSSPSLRGVITGELFF	TGTGCCAGCAGCTCCCCCAGCTTGCGGGGGGTGATCACCGGGGAGCTGTTTTTT